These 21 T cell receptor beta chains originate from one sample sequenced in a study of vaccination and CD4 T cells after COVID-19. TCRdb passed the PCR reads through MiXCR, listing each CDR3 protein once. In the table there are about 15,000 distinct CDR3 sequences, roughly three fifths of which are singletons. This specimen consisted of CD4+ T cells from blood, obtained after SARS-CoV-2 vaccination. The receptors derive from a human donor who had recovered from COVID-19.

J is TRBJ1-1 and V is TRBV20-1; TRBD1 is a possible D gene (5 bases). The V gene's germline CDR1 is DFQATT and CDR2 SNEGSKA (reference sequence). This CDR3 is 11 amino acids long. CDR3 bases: TGCGGGGTATGGGGGGGCACTGAAGCTTTCTTT. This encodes CGVWGGTEAFF.

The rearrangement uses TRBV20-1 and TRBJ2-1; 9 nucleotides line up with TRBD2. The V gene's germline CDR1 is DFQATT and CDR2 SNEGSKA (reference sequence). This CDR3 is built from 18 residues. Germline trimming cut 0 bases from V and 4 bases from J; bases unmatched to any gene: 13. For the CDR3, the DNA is TGCAGTGCTAGAGACCCAAATGGAGCGGGAGGAGGTTACAATGAGCAGTTCTTC. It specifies CSARDPNGAGGGYNEQFF.

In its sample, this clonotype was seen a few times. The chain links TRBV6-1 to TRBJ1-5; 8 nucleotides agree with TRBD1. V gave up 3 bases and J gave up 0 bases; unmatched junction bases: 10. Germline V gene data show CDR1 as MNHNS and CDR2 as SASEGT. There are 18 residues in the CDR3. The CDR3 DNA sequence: TGTGCCAGCAGTGATGGACAGGGTCGGCCGGGTAGCAATCAGCCCCAGCATTTT. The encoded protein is CASSDGQGRPGSNQPQHF.

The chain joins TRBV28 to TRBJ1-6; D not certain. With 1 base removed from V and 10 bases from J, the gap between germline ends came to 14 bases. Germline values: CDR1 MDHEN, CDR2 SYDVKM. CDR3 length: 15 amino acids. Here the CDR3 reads CASSLYVRNGSPLHF. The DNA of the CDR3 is TGTGCCAGCAGTTTATACGTCAGGAATGGCTCACCCCTCCACTTT.

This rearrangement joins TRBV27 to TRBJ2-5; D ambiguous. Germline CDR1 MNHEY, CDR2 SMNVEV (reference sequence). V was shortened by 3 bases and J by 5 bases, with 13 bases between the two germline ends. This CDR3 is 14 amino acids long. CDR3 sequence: CASSFNPRWETQYF. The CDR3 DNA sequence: TGTGCCAGCAGTTTCAACCCAAGGTGGGAGACCCAGTACTTC.

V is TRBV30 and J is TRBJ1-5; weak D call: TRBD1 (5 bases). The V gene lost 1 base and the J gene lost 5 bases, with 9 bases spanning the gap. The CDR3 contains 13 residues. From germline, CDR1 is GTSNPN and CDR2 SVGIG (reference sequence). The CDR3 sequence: CAWSEAGYQPQHF. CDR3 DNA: TGTGCCTGGAGTGAAGCAGGGTATCAGCCCCAGCATTTT.

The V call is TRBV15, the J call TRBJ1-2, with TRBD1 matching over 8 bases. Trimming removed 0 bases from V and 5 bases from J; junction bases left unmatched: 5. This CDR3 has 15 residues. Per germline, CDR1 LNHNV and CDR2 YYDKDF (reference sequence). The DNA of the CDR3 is TGTGCCACCAGCAGAGAACAGGGGGGCCATTATGGCTACACCTTC. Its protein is CATSREQGGHYGYTF.

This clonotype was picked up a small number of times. CDR3 amino acids: CSAHPRDPKGGNTIYF. In nucleotides, the CDR3 is TGCAGTGCCCACCCAAGGGACCCCAAGGGCGGAAACACCATATATTTT. J is TRBJ1-3 and V is TRBV20-1; tentatively, D is TRBD1 (5 bases). CDR1 and CDR2 from the germline V gene are DFQATT and SNEGSKA (reference sequence). V was clipped by 6 bases and J by 4 bases, with 22 bases between them. This CDR3 has 16 amino acids.

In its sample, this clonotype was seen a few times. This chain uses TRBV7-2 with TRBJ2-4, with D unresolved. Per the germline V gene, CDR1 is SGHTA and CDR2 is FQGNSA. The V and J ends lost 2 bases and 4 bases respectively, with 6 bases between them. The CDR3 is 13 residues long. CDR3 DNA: TGTGCCAGCAGCTTACTTCCTAAAAACATTCAGTACTTC. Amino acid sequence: CASSLLPKNIQYF.

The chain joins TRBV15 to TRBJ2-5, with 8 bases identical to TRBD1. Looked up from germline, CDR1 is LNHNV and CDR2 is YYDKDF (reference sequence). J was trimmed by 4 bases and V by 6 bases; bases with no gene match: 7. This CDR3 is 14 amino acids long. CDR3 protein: CATRTNTGGETQYF. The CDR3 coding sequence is TGTGCCACCAGGACTAATACAGGGGGAGAGACCCAGTACTTC. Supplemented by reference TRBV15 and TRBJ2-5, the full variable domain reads DAMVIQNPRYQVTQFGKPVTLSCSQTLNHNVMYWYQQKSSQAPKLLFHYYDKDFNNEADTPDNFQSRRPNTSFCFLDIRSPGLGDTAMYLCATRTNTGGETQYFGPGTRLLVL.

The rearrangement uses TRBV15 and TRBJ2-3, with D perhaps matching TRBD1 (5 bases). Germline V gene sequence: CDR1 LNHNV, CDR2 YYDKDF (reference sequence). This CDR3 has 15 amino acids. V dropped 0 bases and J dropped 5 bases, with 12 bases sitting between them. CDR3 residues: CATSREGRVGDTQYF. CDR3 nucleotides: TGTGCCACCAGCAGAGAAGGCAGGGTAGGAGATACGCAGTATTTT.

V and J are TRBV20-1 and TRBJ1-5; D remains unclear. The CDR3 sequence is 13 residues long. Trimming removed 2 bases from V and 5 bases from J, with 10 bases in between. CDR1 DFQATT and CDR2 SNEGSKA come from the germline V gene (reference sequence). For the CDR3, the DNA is TGCAGTGCTAGAATGGCGCTGTATCAGCCCCAGCATTTT. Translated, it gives CSARMALYQPQHF.

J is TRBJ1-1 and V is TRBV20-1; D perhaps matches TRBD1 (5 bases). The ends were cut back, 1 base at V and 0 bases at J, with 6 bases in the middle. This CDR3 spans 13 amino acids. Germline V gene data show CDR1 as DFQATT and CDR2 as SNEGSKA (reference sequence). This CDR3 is CSARVTVNTEAFF. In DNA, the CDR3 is TGCAGTGCTAGAGTGACAGTGAACACTGAAGCTTTCTTT.

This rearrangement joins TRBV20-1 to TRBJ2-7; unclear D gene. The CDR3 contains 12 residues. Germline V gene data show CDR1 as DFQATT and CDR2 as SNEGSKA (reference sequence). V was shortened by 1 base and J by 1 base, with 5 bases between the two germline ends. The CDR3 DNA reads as TGCAGTGCTAGAGCACTTTCCTACGAGCAGTACTTC. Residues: CSARALSYEQYF.

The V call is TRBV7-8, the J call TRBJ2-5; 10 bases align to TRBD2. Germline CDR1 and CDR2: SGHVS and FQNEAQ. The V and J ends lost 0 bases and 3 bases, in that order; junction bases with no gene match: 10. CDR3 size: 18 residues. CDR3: CASSLAAIRTSGKETQYF. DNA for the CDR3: TGTGCCAGCAGCTTAGCAGCCATCCGGACTAGCGGAAAAGAGACCCAGTACTTC.

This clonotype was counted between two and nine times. As DNA, the CDR3 is TGCAGTGCTAGAGCAACGGGGGTCCTCGGGCCCCAGCATTTT. This translates into CSARATGVLGPQHF. The chain has TRBV20-1 and TRBJ1-5, with a tentative D call TRBD1 (5 bases). The CDR3 is 14 residues long. The germline V gene has CDR1 DFQATT and CDR2 SNEGSKA (reference sequence). V was shortened by 1 base and J by 9 bases, with 16 bases between the two germline ends.

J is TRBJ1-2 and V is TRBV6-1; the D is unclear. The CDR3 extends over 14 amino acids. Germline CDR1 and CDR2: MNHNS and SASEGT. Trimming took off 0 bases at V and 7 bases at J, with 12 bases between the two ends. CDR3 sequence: CASSEAVRSGGYTF. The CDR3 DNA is TGTGCCAGCAGTGAAGCCGTCAGGTCTGGTGGCTACACCTTC.

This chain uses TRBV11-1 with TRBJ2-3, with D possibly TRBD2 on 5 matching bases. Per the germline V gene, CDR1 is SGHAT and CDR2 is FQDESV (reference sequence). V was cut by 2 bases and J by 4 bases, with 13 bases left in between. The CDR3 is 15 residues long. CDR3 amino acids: CASSLMGAISDTQYF. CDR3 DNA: TGTGCCAGCAGCTTAATGGGAGCTATTTCAGATACGCAGTATTTT.

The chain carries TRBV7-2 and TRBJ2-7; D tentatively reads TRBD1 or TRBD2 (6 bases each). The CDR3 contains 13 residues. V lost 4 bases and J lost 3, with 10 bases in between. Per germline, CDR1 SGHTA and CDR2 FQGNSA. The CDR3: CASSSRGGYEQYF. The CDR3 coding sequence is TGTGCCAGCAGCTCCAGGGGAGGCTACGAGCAGTACTTC.

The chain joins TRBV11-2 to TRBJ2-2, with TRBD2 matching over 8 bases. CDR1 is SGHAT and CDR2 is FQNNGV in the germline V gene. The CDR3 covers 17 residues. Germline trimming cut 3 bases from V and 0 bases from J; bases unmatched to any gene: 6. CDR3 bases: TGTGCCAGCAGCTTTCGGCCTAGCGGGCCGAACACCGGGGAGCTGTTTTTT. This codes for CASSFRPSGPNTGELFF. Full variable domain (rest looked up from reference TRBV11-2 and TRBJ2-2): EAGVAQSPRYKIIEKRQSVAFWCNPISGHATLYWYQQILGQGPKLLIQFQNNGVVDDSQLPKDRFSAERLKGVDSTLKIQPAKLEDSAVYLCASSFRPSGPNTGELFFGEGSRLTVL.

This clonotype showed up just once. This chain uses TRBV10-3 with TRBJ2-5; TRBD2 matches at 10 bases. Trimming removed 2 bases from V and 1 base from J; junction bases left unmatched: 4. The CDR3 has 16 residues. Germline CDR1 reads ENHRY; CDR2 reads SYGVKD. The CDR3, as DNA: TGTGCCATCAGTGAGGGAACTAGCGGGGCCCAAGAGACCCAGTACTTC. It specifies CAISEGTSGAQETQYF.